This T cell receptor (beta chain) derives from a study of T cells in Graves' hyperthyroidism and ophthalmopathy. Notes on the study in general: Researchers found most expanded thyroid clonotypes above 0.001 in blood as well. Onset of ophthalmopathy came a median roughly 6.4 months after the model predicted it. Ophthalmopathy cases were set apart from stable hyperthyroidism by a 13 V-J model.

This clonotype was seen only a few times. No antigen is known for it. Amplification yielded TCR beta CDR3 regions, with RNA transcripts as the source. HTBI primers were the set used in a first-round RT-PCR of the TCR CDR3. TCRdb called the multiplex PCR reads again in MiXCR, with one record for every CDR3 protein. The table records about 600,000 distinct CDR3 sequences, more than 15% of them present only once. Trimming took off 2 bases at V and 5 bases at J, with 9 bases between the two ends. Germline assignment: CDR1 LGHDT and CDR2 YNNKEL (reference sequence). The CDR3 consists of 14 residues. The source of this sequence is a woman in her thirties or forties with Graves' ophthalmopathy. The chain combines TRBV3-1 with TRBJ2-2; no clear D gene. Sequenced input: blood. Here the CDR3 DNA reads TGTGCCAGCAGCCAATTGATACCTACCGGGGAGCTGTTTTTT. Protein product: CASSQLIPTGELFF. The variable domain in full, with the rest retrieved from reference TRBV3-1 and TRBJ2-2, is DTAVSQTPKYLVTQMGNDKSIKCEQNLGHDTMYWYKQDSKKFLKIMFSYNNKELIINETVPNRFSPKSPDKAHLNLHINSLELGDSAVYFCASSQLIPTGELFFGEGSRLTVL.